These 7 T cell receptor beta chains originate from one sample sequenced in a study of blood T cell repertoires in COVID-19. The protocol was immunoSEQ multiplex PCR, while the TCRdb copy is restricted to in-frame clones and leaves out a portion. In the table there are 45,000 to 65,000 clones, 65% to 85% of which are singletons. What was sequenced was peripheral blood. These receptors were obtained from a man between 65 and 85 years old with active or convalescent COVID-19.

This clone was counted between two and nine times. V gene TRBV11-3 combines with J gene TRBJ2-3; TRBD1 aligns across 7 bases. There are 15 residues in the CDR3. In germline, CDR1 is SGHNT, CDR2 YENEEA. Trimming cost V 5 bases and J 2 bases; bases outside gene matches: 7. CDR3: CASSPRQGHTDTQYF. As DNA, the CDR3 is TGTGCCAGCAGCCCCAGACAGGGCCACACAGATACGCAGTATTTT. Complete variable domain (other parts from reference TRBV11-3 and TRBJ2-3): EAGVVQSPRYKIIEKKQPVAFWCNPISGHNTLYWYLQNLGQGPELLIRYENEEAVDDSQLPKDRFSAERLKGVDSTLKIQPAELGDSAVYLCASSPRQGHTDTQYFGPGTRLTVL.

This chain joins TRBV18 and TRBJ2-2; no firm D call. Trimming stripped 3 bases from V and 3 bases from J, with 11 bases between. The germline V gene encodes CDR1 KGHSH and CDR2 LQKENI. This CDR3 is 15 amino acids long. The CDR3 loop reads CASSPRGADTGELFF. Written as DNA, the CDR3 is TGTGCCAGCTCACCCCGCGGAGCAGACACCGGGGAGCTGTTTTTT.

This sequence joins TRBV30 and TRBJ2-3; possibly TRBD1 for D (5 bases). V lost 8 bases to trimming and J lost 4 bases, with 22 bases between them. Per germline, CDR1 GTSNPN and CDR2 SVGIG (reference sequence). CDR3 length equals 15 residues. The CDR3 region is CAQGVENSPADTQYF. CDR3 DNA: TGTGCCCAAGGGGTGGAGAATTCCCCCGCAGATACGCAGTATTTT.

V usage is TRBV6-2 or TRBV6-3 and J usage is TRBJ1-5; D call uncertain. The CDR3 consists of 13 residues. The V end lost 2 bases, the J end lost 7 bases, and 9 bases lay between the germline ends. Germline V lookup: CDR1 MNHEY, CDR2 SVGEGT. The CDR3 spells CASSYLGGQPQHF. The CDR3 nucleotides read TGTGCCAGCAGTTACCTCGGCGGGCAGCCCCAGCATTTT.

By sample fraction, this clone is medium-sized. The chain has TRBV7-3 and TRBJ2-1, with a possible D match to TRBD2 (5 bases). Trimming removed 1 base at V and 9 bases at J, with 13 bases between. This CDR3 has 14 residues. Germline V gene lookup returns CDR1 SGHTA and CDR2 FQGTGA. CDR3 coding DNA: TGTGCCAGCAGCTTAAGTTCCGGGGTCACTGAGCAGTTCTTC. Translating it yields CASSLSSGVTEQFF.

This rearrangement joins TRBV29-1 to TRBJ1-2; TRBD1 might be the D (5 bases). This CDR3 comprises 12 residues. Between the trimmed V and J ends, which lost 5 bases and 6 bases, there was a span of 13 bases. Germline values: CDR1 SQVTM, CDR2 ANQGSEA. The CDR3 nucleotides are TGCAGCGTTCTAAGCCAGACAGATGGCTACACCTTC. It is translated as CSVLSQTDGYTF.

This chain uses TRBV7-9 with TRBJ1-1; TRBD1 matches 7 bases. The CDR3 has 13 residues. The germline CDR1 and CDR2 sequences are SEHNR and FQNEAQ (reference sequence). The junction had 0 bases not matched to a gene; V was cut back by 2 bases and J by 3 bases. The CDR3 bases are TGTGCCAGCAGCTTACAGGGGGACACTGAAGCTTTCTTT. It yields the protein CASSLQGDTEAFF.